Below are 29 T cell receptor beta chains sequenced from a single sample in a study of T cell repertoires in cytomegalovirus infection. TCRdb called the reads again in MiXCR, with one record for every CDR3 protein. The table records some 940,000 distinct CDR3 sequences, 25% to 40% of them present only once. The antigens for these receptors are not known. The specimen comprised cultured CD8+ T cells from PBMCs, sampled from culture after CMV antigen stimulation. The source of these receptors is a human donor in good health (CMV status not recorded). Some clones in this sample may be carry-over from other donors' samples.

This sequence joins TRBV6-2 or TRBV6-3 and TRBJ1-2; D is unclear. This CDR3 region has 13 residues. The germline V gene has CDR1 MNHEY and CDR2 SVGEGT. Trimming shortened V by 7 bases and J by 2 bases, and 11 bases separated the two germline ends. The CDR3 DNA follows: TGTGCCAGCACCCCAACAAGAAACTATGGCTACACCTTC. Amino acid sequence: CASTPTRNYGYTF.

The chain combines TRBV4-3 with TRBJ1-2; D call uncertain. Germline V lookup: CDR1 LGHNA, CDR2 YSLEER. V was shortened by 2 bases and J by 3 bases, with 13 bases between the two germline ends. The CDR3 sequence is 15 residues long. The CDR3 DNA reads TGCGCCAGCAGCCAACCCGGCCGGTTCGACTATGGCTACACCTTC. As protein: CASSQPGRFDYGYTF.

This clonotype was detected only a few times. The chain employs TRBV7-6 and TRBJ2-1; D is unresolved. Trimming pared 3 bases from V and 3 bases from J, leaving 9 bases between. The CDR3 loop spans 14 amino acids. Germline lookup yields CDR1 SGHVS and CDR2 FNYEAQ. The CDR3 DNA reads TGTGCCAGCAGCTTCGGCGATGGCTACAATGAGCAGTTCTTC. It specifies CASSFGDGYNEQFF.

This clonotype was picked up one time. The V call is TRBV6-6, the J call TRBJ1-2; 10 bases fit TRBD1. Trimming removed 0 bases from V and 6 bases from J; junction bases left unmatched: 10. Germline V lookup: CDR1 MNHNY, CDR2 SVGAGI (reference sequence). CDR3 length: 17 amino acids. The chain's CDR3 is CASSYSGAGTGEDGYTF. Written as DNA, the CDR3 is TGTGCCAGCAGTTACTCGGGTGCTGGGACAGGGGAGGATGGCTACACCTTC.

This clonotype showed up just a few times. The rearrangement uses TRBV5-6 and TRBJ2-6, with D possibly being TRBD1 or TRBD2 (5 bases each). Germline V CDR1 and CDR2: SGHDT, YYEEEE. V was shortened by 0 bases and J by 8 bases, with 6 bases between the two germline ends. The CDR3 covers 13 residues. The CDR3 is CASSLGGSNVLTF. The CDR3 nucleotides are TGTGCCAGCAGCTTGGGGGGGTCCAACGTCCTGACTTTC.

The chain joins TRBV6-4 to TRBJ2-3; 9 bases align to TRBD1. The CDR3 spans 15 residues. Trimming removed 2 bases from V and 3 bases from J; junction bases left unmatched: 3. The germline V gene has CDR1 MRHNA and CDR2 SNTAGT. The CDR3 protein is CASSDGTGWTDTQYF. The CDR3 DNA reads TGTGCCAGCAGTGACGGGACAGGGTGGACAGATACGCAGTATTTT.

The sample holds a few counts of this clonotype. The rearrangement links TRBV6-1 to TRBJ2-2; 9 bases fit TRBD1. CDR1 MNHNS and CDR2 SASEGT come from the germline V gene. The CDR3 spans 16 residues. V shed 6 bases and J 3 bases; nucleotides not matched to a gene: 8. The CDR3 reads CASSYLQGADTGELFF. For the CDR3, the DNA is TGTGCCAGCAGCTATTTACAGGGGGCGGACACCGGGGAGCTGTTTTTT.

The CDR3 protein is CASRRSGGEQYF. CDR3 nucleotide sequence: TGTGCCAGCAGAAGGAGTGGAGGCGAGCAGTACTTC. The chain uses TRBV7-9 and TRBJ2-7; a possible D gene is TRBD2 (5 bases). The CDR3 length is 12 residues. Germline V gene lookup returns CDR1 SEHNR and CDR2 FQNEAQ (reference sequence). V was pared by 6 bases and J by 6 bases, with 12 bases between. Combining the CDR3 with reference TRBV7-9 and TRBJ2-7 gives the whole variable domain DTGVSQNPRHKITKRGQNVTFRCDPISEHNRLYWYRQTLGQGPEFLTYFQNEAQLEKSRLLSDRFSAERPKGSFSTLEIQRTEQGDSAMYLCASRRSGGEQYFGPGTRLTVT.

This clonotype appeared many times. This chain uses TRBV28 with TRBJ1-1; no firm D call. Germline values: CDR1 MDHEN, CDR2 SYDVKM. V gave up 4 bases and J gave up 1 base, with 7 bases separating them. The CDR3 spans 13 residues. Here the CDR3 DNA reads TGTGCCAGCAGTTGGACCAGGAACACTGAAGCTTTCTTT. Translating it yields CASSWTRNTEAFF.

The CDR3 region is CSAREAIRLNSNQPQHF. CDR3 nucleotide sequence: TGCAGTGCTAGGGAAGCGATTCGACTAAATAGCAATCAGCCCCAGCATTTT. The chain has TRBV20-1 and TRBJ1-5; no firm D call. The CDR3 has 17 amino acids. Trimming removed 3 bases at V and 0 bases at J, with 18 bases between. CDR1 and CDR2 (germline): DFQATT, SNEGSKA (reference sequence).

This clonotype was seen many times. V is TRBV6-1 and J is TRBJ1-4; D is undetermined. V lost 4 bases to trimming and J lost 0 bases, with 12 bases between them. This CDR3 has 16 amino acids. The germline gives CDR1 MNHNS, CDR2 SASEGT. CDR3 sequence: CASSVGPQPTNEKLFF. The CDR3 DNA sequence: TGTGCCAGCAGTGTCGGACCACAGCCAACTAATGAAAAACTGTTTTTT.

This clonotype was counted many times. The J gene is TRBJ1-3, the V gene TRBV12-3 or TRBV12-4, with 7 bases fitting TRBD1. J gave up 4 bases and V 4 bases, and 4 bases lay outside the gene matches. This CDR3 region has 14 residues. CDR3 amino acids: CASSSTGVGNTIYF. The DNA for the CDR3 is TGTGCCAGCAGTTCAACAGGGGTGGGAAACACCATATATTTT.

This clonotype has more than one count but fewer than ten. CDR3 DNA sequence: TGTGCCAGTAGTTCTTGGGGGTACAATCAGCCCCAGCATTTT. Amino acid sequence: CASSSWGYNQPQHF. This chain joins TRBV19 and TRBJ1-5; D perhaps matches TRBD1 (5 bases). This CDR3 has 14 amino acids. CDR1 and CDR2 from the germline V gene are LNHDA and SQIVND (reference sequence). Trimming took 5 bases from V and 3 from J, leaving 11 bases between them.

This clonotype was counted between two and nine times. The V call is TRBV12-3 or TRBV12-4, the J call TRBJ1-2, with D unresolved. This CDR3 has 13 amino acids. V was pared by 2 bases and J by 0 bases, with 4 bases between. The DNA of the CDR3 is TGTGCCAGCAGTTTAAACCCTAACTATGGCTACACCTTC. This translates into CASSLNPNYGYTF.

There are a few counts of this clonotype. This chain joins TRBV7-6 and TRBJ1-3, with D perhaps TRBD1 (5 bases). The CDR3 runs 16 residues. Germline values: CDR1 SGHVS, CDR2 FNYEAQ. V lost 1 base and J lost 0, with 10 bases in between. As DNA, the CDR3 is TGTGCCAGCAGCTTAGTGGGGGAAAGCTCTGGAAACACCATATATTTT. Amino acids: CASSLVGESSGNTIYF.

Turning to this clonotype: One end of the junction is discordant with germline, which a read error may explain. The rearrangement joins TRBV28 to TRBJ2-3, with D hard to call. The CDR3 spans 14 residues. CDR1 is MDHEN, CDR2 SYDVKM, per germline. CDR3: CANSLRLSTDTQYF. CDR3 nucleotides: TGTGCCAACAGTCTCCGGCTGAGCACAGATACGCAGTATTTT. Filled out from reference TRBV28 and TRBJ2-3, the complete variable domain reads DVKVTQSSRYLVKRTGEKVFLECVQDMDHENMFWYRQDPGLGLRLIYFSYDVKMKEKGDIPEGYSVSREKKERFSLILESASTNQTSMYLCANSLRLSTDTQYFGPGTRLTVL.

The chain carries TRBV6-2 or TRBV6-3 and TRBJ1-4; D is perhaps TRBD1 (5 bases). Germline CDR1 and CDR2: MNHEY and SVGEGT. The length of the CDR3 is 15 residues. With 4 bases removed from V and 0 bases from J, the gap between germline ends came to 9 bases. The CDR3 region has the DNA TGTGCCAGCAGTTTCCAGACAGCAACTAATGAAAAACTGTTTTTT. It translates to CASSFQTATNEKLFF.

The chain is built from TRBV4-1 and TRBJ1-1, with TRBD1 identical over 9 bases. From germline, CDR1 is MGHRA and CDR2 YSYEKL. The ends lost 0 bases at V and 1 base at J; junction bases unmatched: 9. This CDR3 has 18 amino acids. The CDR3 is CASSQERRTGAKNTEAFF. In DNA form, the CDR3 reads TGCGCCAGCAGCCAAGAAAGAAGGACAGGGGCAAAGAACACTGAAGCTTTCTTT.

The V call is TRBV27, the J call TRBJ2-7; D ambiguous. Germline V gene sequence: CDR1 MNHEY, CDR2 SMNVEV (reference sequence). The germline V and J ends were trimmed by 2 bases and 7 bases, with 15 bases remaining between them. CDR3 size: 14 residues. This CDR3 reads CASSLDRSLDEQYF. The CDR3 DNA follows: TGTGCCAGCAGTTTAGATCGCTCTTTGGATGAGCAGTACTTC.

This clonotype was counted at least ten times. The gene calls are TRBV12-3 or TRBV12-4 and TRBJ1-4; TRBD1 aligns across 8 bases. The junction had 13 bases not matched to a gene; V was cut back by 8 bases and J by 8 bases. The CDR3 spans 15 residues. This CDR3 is CASAIRTGQREKLFF. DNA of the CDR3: TGTGCCAGCGCCATCCGGACAGGGCAACGGGAAAAACTGTTTTTT.

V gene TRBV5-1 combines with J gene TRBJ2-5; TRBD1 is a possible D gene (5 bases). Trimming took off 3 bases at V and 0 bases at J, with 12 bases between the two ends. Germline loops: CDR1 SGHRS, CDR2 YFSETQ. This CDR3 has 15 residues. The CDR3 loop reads CASSSPTEYQETQYF. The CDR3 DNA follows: TGCGCCAGCAGCTCGCCGACAGAGTACCAAGAGACCCAGTACTTC.

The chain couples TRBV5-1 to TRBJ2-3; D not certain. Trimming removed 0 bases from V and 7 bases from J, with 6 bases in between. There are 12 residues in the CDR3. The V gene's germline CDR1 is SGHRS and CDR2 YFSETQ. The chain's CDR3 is CASSLVANTQYF. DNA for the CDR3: TGCGCCAGCAGCTTGGTCGCAAATACGCAGTATTTT.

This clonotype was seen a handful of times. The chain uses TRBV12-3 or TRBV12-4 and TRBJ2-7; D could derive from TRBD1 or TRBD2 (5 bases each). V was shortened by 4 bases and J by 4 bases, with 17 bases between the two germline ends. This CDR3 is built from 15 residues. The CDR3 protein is CASSSGTVGWYEQYF. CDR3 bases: TGTGCCAGCAGTTCCGGGACCGTGGGATGGTACGAGCAGTACTTC.

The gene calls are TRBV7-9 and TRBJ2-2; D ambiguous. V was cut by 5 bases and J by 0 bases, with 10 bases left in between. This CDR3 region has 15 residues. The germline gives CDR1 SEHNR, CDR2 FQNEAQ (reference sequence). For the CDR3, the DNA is TGTGCCAGCAGCATTACAGAATCGAACACCGGGGAGCTGTTTTTT. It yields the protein CASSITESNTGELFF. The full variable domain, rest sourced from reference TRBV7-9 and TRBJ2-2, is DTGVSQNPRHKITKRGQNVTFRCDPISEHNRLYWYRQTLGQGPEFLTYFQNEAQLEKSRLLSDRFSAERPKGSFSTLEIQRTEQGDSAMYLCASSITESNTGELFFGEGSRLTVL.

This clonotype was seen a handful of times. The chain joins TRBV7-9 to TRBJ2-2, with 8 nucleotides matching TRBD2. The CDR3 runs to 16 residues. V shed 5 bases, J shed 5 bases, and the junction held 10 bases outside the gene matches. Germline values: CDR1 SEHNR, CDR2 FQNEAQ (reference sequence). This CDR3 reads CASSATSGQGTGELFF. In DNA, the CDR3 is TGTGCCAGCAGCGCTACTAGCGGCCAGGGAACCGGGGAGCTGTTTTTT. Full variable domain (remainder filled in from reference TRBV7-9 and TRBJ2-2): DTGVSQNPRHKITKRGQNVTFRCDPISEHNRLYWYRQTLGQGPEFLTYFQNEAQLEKSRLLSDRFSAERPKGSFSTLEIQRTEQGDSAMYLCASSATSGQGTGELFFGEGSRLTVL.

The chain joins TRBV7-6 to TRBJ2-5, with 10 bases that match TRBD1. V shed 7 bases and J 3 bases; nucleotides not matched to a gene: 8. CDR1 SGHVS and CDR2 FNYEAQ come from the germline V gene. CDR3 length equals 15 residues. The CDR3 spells CASTRDRGKEETQYF. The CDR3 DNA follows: TGTGCCAGCACCCGGGACAGGGGAAAGGAAGAGACCCAGTACTTC.

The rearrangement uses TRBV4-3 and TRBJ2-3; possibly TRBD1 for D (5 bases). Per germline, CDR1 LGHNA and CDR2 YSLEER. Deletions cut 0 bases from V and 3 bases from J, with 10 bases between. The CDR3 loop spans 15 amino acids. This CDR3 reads CASSQDLTVTDTQYF. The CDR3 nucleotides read TGCGCCAGCAGCCAAGATTTGACAGTTACAGATACGCAGTATTTT.

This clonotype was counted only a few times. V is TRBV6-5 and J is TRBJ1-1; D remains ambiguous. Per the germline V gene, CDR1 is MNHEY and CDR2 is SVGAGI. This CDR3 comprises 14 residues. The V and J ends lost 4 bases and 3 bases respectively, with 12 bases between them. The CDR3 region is CASSWAGTDTEAFF. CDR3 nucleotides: TGTGCCAGCAGTTGGGCAGGAACGGACACTGAAGCTTTCTTT.

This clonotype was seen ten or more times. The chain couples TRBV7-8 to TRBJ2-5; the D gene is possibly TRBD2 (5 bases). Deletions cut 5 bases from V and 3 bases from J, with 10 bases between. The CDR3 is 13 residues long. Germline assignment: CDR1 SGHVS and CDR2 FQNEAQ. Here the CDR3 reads CASSPAGEETQYF. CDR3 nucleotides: TGTGCCAGCAGCCCAGCCGGGGAAGAGACCCAGTACTTC.